This TCR beta chain was retrieved from a study of control samples from healthy donors and cancer patients. TCRdb's copy holds only in-frame clones and misses some; the assay was immunoSEQ multiplex PCR. Here the sample spans about 160,000 clones, approximately 94% being singletons. The CDR3 consists of 16 residues. The germline CDR1 and CDR2 sequences are LNHDA and SQIVND (reference sequence). Trimming stripped 0 bases from V and 1 base from J, with 7 bases between. Only a few counts were recorded for this clone. This receptor was identified in a man in his late teens or twenties in good health. This chain joins TRBV19 and TRBJ2-6; D is uncertain. Sequencing was performed on blood. CDR3 DNA sequence: TGTGCCAGTAGTATAGAGGGTCTGTCTGGGGCCAACGTCCTGACTTTC. Translation gives CASSIEGLSGANVLTF.